This T cell receptor beta chain was sequenced during a study of blood T cell repertoires in COVID-19. Across the whole study: Samples of COVID-19 (acute and convalescent) were obtained from the United States, Italy and Spain. Sample material is recorded as cDNA or gDNA derived from T cells, B-cell-depleted T cells, or PBMCs.

The CDR3 runs to 16 residues. Germline lookup yields CDR1 SEHNR and CDR2 FQNEAQ (reference sequence). After removal of 2 bases from V and 2 bases from J, the junction contained 6 bases not matched to a gene. The Seattle patients, enrolled during active infection, were followed longitudinally. Original processing notes: It was from reference gene primer amplification that nucleated cell counts were estimated. The assay was immunoSEQ multiplex PCR, and TCRdb's table has in-frame clones only and misses some. V and J calls and clone size are as listed in that table; D and trimming were resolved from the DNA. In the table there are roughly 130,000 clones, about nine tenths of which are singletons.

The chain carries TRBV7-9 and TRBJ1-2, with 9 bases matching TRBD1. Sequenced sample: peripheral blood. This clonotype was sampled from a man in his sixties with COVID-19, enrolled during active disease. The CDR3 nucleotides are TGTGCCAGCAGCTTACCCCAGGGACAGGGAAACTATGGCTACACCTTC. Amino acids: CASSLPQGQGNYGYTF.